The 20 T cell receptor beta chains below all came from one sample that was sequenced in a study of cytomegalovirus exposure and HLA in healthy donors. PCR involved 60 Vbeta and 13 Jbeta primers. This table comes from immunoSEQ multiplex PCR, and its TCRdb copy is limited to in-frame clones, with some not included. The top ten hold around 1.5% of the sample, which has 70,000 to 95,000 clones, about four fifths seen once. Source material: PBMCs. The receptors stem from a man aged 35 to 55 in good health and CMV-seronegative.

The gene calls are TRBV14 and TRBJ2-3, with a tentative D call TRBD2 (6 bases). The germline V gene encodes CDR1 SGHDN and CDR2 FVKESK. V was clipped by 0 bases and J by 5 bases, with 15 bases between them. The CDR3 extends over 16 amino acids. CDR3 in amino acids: CASSQEFGEVEDTQYF. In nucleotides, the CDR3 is TGTGCCAGCAGCCAAGAATTCGGGGAGGTCGAAGATACGCAGTATTTT.

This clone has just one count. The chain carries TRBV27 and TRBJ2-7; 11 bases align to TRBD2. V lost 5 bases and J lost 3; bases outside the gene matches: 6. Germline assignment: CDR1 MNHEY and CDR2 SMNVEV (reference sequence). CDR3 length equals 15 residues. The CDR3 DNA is TGTGCCAGCAGTAGGGGGACTAGCGGTCTCTACGAGCAGTACTTC. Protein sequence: CASSRGTSGLYEQYF.

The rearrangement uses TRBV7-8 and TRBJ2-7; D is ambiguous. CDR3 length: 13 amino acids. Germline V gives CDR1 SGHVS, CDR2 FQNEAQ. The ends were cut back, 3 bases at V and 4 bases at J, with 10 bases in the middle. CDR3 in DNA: TGTGCCAGCAGCTTTCGCGGTAGTTACGAGCAGTACTTC. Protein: CASSFRGSYEQYF.

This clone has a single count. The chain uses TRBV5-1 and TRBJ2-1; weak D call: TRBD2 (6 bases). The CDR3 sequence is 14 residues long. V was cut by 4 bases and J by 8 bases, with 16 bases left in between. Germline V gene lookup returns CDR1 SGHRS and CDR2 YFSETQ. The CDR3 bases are TGCGCCAGCAGCCTTAGGACGGGGGACGATGAGCAGTTCTTC. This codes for CASSLRTGDDEQFF.

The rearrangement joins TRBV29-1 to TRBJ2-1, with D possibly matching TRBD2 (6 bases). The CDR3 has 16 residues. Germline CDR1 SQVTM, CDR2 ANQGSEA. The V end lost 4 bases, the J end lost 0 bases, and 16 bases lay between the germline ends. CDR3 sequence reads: CSVVWWASASYNEQFF. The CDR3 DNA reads TGCAGCGTTGTATGGTGGGCTAGCGCCTCCTACAATGAGCAGTTCTTC.

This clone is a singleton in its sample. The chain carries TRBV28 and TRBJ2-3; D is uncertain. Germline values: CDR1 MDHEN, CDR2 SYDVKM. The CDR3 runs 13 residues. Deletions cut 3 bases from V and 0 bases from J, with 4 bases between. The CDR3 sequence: CASSFKSTDTQYF. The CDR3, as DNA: TGTGCCAGCAGTTTCAAAAGCACAGATACGCAGTATTTT.

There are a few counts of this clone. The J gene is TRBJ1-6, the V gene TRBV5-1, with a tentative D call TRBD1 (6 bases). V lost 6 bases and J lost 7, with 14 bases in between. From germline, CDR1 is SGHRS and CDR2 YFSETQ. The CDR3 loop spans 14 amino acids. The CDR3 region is CASNTGTLNSPLHF. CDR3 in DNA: TGCGCCAGCAACACCGGGACACTCAATTCACCCCTCCACTTT.

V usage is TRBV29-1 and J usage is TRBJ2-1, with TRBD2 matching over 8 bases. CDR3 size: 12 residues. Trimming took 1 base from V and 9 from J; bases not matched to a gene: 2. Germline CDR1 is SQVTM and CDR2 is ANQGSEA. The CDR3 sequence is CSVEGGTSEQFF. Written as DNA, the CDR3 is TGCAGCGTTGAAGGTGGGACTAGTGAGCAGTTCTTC.

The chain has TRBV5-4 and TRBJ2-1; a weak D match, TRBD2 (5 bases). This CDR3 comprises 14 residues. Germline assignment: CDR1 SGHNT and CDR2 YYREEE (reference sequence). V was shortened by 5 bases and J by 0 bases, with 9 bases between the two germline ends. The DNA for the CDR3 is TGTGCCAGCAGGGACTTGCACTCCTACAATGAGCAGTTCTTC. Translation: CASRDLHSYNEQFF.

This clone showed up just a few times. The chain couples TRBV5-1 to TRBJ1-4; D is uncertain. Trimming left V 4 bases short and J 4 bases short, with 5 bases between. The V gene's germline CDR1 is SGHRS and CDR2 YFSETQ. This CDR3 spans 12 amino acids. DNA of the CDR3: TGCGCCAGCAGCCGTAATAATGAAAAACTGTTTTTT. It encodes CASSRNNEKLFF. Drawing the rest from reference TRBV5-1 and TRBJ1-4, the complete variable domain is KAGVTQTPRYLIKTRGQQVTLSCSPISGHRSVSWYQQTPGQGLQFLFEYFSETQRNKGNFPGRFSGRQFSNSRSEMNVSTLELGDSALYLCASSRNNEKLFFGSGTQLSVL.

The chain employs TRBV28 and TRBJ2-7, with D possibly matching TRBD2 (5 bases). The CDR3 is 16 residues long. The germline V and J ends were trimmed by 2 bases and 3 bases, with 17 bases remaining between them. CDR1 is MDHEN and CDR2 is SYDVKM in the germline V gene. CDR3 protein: CASSLRSLAKSYEQYF. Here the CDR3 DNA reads TGTGCCAGCAGTTTAAGGTCCTTAGCGAAGAGCTACGAGCAGTACTTC.

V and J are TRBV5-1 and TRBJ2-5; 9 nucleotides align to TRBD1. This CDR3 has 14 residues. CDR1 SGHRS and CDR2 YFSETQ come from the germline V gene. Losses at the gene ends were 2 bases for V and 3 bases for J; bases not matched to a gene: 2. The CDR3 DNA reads TGCGCCAGCAGCTTCGGACAGGGGAAAGAGACCCAGTACTTC. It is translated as CASSFGQGKETQYF.

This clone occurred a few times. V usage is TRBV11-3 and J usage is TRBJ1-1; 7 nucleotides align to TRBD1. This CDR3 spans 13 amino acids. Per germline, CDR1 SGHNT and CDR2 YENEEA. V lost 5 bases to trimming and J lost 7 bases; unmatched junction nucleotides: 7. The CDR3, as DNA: TGTGCCAGCAGCGTAGGGGGCGCCGGTGAAGCTTTCTTT. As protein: CASSVGGAGEAFF.

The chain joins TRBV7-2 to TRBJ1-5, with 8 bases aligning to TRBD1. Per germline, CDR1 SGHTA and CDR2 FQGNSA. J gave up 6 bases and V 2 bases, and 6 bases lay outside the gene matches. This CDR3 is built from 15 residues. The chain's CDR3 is CASSLQGAKGQPQHF. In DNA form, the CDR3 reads TGTGCCAGCAGCTTACAGGGGGCGAAGGGTCAGCCCCAGCATTTT. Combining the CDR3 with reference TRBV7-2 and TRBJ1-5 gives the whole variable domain GAGVSQSPSNKVTEKGKDVELRCDPISGHTALYWYRQSLGQGLEFLIYFQGNSAPDKSGLPSDRFSAERTGGSVSTLTIQRTQQEDSAVYLCASSLQGAKGQPQHFGDGTRLSIL.

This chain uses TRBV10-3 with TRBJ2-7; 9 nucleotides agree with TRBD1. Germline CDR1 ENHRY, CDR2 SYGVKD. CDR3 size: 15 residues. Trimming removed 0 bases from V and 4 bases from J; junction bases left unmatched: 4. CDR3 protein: CAISESIGQGYEQYF. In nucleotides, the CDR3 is TGTGCCATCAGTGAGTCGATTGGACAGGGGTACGAGCAGTACTTC.

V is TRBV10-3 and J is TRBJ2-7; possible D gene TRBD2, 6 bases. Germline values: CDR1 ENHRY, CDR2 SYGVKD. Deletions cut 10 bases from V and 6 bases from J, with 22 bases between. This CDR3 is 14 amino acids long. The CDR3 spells CATRNLAVRGEQYF. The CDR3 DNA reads TGTGCCACCCGGAACTTAGCGGTACGGGGCGAGCAGTACTTC.

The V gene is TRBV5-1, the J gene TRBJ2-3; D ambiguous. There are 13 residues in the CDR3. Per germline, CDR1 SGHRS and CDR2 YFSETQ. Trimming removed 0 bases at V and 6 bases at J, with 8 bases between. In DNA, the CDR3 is TGCGCCAGCAGCTTGGGACTCTACGATACGCAGTATTTT. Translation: CASSLGLYDTQYF.

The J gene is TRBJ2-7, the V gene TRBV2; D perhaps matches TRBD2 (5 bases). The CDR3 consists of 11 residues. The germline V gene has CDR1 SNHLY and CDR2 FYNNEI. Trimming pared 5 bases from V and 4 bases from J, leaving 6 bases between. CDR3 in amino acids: CASSREYEQYF. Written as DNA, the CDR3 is TGTGCCAGCAGTAGGGAGTACGAGCAGTACTTC.

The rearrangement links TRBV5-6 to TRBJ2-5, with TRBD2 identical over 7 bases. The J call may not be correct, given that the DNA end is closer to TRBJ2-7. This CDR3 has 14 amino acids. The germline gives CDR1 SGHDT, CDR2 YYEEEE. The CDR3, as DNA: TGTGCCAGCAGCTTGGCCGGGGGGTTCAACGAGCAGTACTTC. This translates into CASSLAGGFNEQYF.

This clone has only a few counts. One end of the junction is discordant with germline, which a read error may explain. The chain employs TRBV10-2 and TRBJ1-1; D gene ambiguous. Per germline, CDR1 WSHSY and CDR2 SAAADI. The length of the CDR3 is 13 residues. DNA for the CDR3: TGTGCCATCACCTCCGCAAGAGGGACTGAAGCTTTCTTT. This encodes CAITSARGTEAFF.